These T cell receptor beta chains were read from a single sample in a study of blood T cell repertoires in COVID-19. Data came from immunoSEQ multiplex PCR; TCRdb stores just in-frame clones and leaves some out. Among approximately 200,000 clones listed, roughly 81% were seen once. Material: peripheral blood. All receptors derive from an elderly woman with COVID-19, enrolled during active disease. Both conserved end residues are part of each CDR3. The D gene is left open where the match is weak. Not all rows give a size; the values are once, few, many and, for expanded clones, a class.

>TRBJ1-2|NA|TRBV5-4|TRBD1
TGTGCCAGCAGCTCAGGGGGACAGGCAGACTATGGCTACACCTTC
CASSSGGQADYGYTF
>TRBJ2-5|NA|TRBV2|NA
TGTGCCAGCGCGGCAGACCAAGAGACCCAGTACTTC
CASAADQETQYF
>TRBJ2-3|NA|TRBV24-1|TRBD2
TGTGCCACCAGTGATCCTATGTACCGACTAGCGGGAACCACAGATACGCAGTATTTT
CATSDPMYRLAGTTDTQYF
>TRBJ2-7|NA|TRBV19|NA
TGTGCCAGTAGTTCCCGATCGAGCGACGAGCAGTACTTC
CASSSRSSDEQYF
>TRBJ1-1|NA|TRBV28|NA
TGTGCTTCATCCGGGAACACTGAAGCTTTCTTT
CASSGNTEAFF
>TRBJ2-5|NA|TRBV7-6|TRBD2
TGTGCCAGCAGCTCATTAACTAGCGGGGAAATTGTCGAGACCCAGTACTTC
CASSSLTSGEIVETQYF
>TRBJ1-2|NA|TRBV18|NA
TGTGCCAGCTACCGGGACTATGGCTACACCTTC
CASYRDYGYTF
>TRBJ2-1|NA|TRBV3-1/TRBV3-2|TRBD2
TGTGCCAGCAGCCGTTATACCGGGACTAGCGGGACCAATGAGCAGTTCTTC
CASSRYTGTSGTNEQFF
>TRBJ1-5|NA|TRBV18|NA
TGTGCCAGCTCACTCCAGATCAATCAGCCCCAGCATTTT
CASSLQINQPQHF
>TRBJ1-5|NA|TRBV6-5|TRBD1
TGTGCCAGCAGACTAACAGGGGTTCCTAATCAGCCCCAGCATTTT
CASRLTGVPNQPQHF
>TRBJ2-7|NA|TRBV27|NA
TGTGCCAGCAGTTTCGTGCGGGCAGGCCCCTACGAGCAGTACTTC
CASSFVRAGPYEQYF
>TRBJ2-6|NA|TRBV2|NA
TGTGCCAGCAGTGACAGGGTGGGGGCCAACGTCCTGACTTTC
CASSDRVGANVLTF
>TRBJ2-7|NA|TRBV6-5|TRBD2
TGTGCCAGCAGTTACATCGGGGGGTCTTACGAGCAGTACTTC
CASSYIGGSYEQYF
>TRBJ2-5|once|TRBV7-7|TRBD1
TGTGCTAGCACAACGGGACAGGGAATCGGGGAGACCCAGTACTTC
CASTTGQGIGETQYF
>TRBJ2-3|NA|TRBV2|TRBD2
TGTGCCAGCAGAAAGGGACTAGCGGATACGCAGTATTTT
CASRKGLADTQYF
>TRBJ1-5|NA|TRBV7-9|TRBD1
TGTGCCAGCAGCCTCGGACAGGGGATGGGGCCCCAGCATTTT
CASSLGQGMGPQHF
>TRBJ2-3|few|TRBV29-1|NA
TGCAGCGTTGGTTGGGGCAACACGCAGTATTTT
CSVGWGNTQYF
>TRBJ2-1|NA|TRBV27|NA
TGTGCCACCGCCGAAGCGGAATACAATGAGCAGTTCTTC
CATAEAEYNEQFF
>TRBJ2-7|NA|TRBV23-1|TRBD1
TGCGCCAGCACCCCAGACAGGGGAGGCTGCGAGCAGTACTTC
CASTPDRGGCEQYF
>TRBJ2-7|NA|TRBV7-2|NA
TGTGCCAGCAGCCCCCCCGAGTACGAGCAGTACTTC
CASSPPEYEQYF
>TRBJ2-7|NA|TRBV10-2|NA
TGCGCCAGCAGTTCGGGACACTCCTACGAGCAGTACTTC
CASSSGHSYEQYF
>TRBJ2-5|few|TRBV2|NA
TGTGCCACCTCTGGACTGCGGCAAGAGACCCAGTACTTC
CATSGLRQETQYF
>TRBJ1-3|few|TRBV5-1|NA
TGCGCCAGCAGCTCTCAGAACACCATATATTTT
CASSSQNTIYF
>TRBJ2-3|few|TRBV5-1|NA
TGCGCCAGCAGCTTTTGGGGGGAAACCACCACAGATACGCAGTATTTT
CASSFWGETTTDTQYF
>TRBJ1-1|NA|TRBV6-2/TRBV6-3|NA
TGTGCCAGCAGCCTACGGAGGATCACTGAAGCTTTCTTT
CASSLRRITEAFF
>TRBJ2-7|once|TRBV5-1|TRBD1
TGCGCCAGCAGCTTGGGACAGGGAAAATACGAGCAGTACTTC
CASSLGQGKYEQYF
>TRBJ2-5|NA|TRBV19|NA
TGTGCCAGTAGTTGGACTGCGCAAGAGACCCAGTACTTC
CASSWTAQETQYF
>TRBJ2-3|NA|TRBV14|TRBD2
TGTGCCAGCAGCCTCGGACTAGCCACAGATACGCAGTATTTT
CASSLGLATDTQYF
>TRBJ2-2|NA|TRBV19|TRBD2
TGTGCCAGTAGTATCAAGAGCGGGAGGTTCACCGGGGAGCTGTTTTTT
CASSIKSGRFTGELFF